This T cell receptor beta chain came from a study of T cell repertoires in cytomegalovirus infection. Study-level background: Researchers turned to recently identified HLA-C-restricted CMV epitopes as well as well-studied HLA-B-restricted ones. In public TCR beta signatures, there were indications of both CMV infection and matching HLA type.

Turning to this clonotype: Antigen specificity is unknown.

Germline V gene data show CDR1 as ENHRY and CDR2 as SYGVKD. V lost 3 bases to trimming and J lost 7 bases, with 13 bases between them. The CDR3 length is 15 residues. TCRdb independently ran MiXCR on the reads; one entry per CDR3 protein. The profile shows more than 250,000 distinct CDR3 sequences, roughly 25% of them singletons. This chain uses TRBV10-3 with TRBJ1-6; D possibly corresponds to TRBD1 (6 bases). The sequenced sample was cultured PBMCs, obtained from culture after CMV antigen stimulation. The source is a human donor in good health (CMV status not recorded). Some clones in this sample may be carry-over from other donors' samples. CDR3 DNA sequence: TGTGCCATCAGTGACCGGGACAAACGCAATTCACCCCTCCACTTT. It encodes CAISDRDKRNSPLHF.